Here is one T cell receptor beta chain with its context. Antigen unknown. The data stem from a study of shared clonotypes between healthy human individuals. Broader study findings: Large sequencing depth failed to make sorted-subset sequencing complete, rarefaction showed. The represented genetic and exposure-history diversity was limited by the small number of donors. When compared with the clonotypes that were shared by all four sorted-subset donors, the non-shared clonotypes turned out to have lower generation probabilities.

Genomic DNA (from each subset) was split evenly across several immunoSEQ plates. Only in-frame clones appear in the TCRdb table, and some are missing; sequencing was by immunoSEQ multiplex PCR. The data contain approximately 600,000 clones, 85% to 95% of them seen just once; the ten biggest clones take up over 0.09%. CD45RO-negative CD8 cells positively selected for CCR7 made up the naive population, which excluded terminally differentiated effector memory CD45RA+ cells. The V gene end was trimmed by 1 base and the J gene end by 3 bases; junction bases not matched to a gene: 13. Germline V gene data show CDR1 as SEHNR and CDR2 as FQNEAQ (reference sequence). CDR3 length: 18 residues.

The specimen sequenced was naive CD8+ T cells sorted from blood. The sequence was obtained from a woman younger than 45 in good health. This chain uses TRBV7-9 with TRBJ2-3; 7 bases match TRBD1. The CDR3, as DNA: TGTGCCAGCAGCTTAGTCGGTGGTCAGGGGGTCGAGACAGATACGCAGTATTTT. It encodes CASSLVGGQGVETDTQYF.